Shown below are 29 T cell receptor beta chains from a single sample sequenced in a study of early T cells in non-severe SARS-CoV-2 infection. Via MiXCR, TCRdb re-called the 5' RACE reads, giving one row per CDR3 protein. Here the sample spans roughly 56,000 distinct CDR3 sequences, under 8.5% being singletons. Sequenced: whole blood. The receptor source for this set is an adult who was a healthcare worker with PCR-confirmed SARS-CoV-2 infection or an uninfected control (not recorded which).

This clonotype was detected ten times or more. The J gene is TRBJ2-1, the V gene TRBV7-9, with 7 bases lining up with TRBD1. Germline CDR1 reads SEHNR; CDR2 reads FQNEAQ (reference sequence). With 3 bases clipped from V and 9 bases from J, the junction kept 11 bases outside the gene matches. The CDR3 sequence is 15 residues long. DNA of the CDR3: TGTGCCAGCAGCTTCCTCTGGACAGGCTGTAGTGAGCAGTTCTTC. It codes for CASSFLWTGCSEQFF. Full variable domain (outside the CDR3, taken from reference TRBV7-9 and TRBJ2-1): DTGVSQNPRHKITKRGQNVTFRCDPISEHNRLYWYRQTLGQGPEFLTYFQNEAQLEKSRLLSDRFSAERPKGSFSTLEIQRTEQGDSAMYLCASSFLWTGCSEQFFGPGTRLTVL.

The V gene is TRBV6-2 or TRBV6-3, the J gene TRBJ2-3; D remains unclear. The germline V and J ends were trimmed by 0 bases and 0 bases, with 7 bases remaining between them. Per the germline V gene, CDR1 is MNHEY and CDR2 is SVGEGT. CDR3 length: 15 residues. CDR3 region: CASSYSRASTDTQYF. CDR3 sequence (DNA): TGTGCCAGCAGTTACTCAAGGGCTAGCACAGATACGCAGTATTTT.

The CDR3, as DNA: TGTGCCAGCAGTGATTGGACTAGCGGATACAATGAGCAGTTCTTC. Translating it yields CASSDWTSGYNEQFF. This rearrangement joins TRBV25-1 to TRBJ2-1; 10 bases fit TRBD2. Germline V gene data show CDR1 as MGHDK and CDR2 as SYGVNS. The junction had 3 bases not matched to a gene; V was cut back by 3 bases and J by 4 bases. This CDR3 has 15 residues.

The chain couples TRBV12-3 or TRBV12-4 to TRBJ1-5; maybe TRBD1 (5 bases). This CDR3 has 12 residues. Trimming shortened V by 6 bases and J by 6 bases, and 9 bases separated the two germline ends. CDR3 sequence reads: CASSAGSQPQHF. The CDR3 DNA follows: TGTGCCAGCAGCGCAGGGAGTCAGCCCCAGCATTTT.

The rearrangement joins TRBV20-1 to TRBJ2-3; 12 bases are a match to TRBD2. The trim removed 6 bases at V and 0 bases at J, leaving 10 bases unmatched. This CDR3 contains 17 residues. Germline V gene data show CDR1 as DFQATT and CDR2 as SNEGSKA (reference sequence). The DNA of the CDR3 is TGCAGTGCCTTATCCTCGGGACTAGCGGGCAGCACAGATACGCAGTATTTT. Translation: CSALSSGLAGSTDTQYF.

This clonotype was observed a handful of times. This chain links TRBV12-3 or TRBV12-4 with TRBJ1-1; TRBD1 matches at 11 bases. V was clipped by 6 bases and J by 6 bases; unmatched bases: 6. This CDR3 region has 14 residues. In nucleotides, the CDR3 is TGTGCCAGCAGCGGGACAGGGGGGGAATCTGAAGCTTTCTTT. Translation: CASSGTGGESEAFF.

This chain connects TRBV19 to TRBJ1-2; D is perhaps TRBD1 (5 bases). Trimming took off 6 bases at V and 4 bases at J, with 15 bases between the two ends. The germline V gene has CDR1 LNHDA and CDR2 SQIVND (reference sequence). This CDR3 has 14 residues. The CDR3 spells CASSLPAGAYGYTF. In DNA, the CDR3 is TGTGCCAGTAGCCTTCCAGCCGGGGCCTATGGCTACACCTTC.

This clonotype turned up a few times. The gene calls are TRBV2 and TRBJ1-4, with 7 bases identical to TRBD1. J lost 2 bases, V lost 4 bases, and 4 bases had no gene match. The germline gives CDR1 SNHLY, CDR2 FYNNEI. The CDR3 length is 15 residues. The CDR3 bases are TGTGCCAGCAGTGGACAGGGTACGACTAATGAAAAACTGTTTTTT. Its protein product is CASSGQGTTNEKLFF.

This clonotype was counted ten times or more. The chain joins TRBV13 to TRBJ1-4; no reliable D call. V was cut by 1 base and J by 5 bases, with 11 bases left in between. From germline, CDR1 is PRHDT and CDR2 FYEKMQ (reference sequence). This CDR3 has 15 residues. The CDR3 region is CASSLEGASNEKLFF. The DNA of the CDR3 is TGTGCCAGCAGCTTAGAGGGCGCGTCGAATGAAAAACTGTTTTTT. The full variable domain, completed using reference TRBV13 and TRBJ1-4, is AAGVIQSPRHLIKEKRETATLKCYPIPRHDTVYWYQQGPGQDPQFLISFYEKMQSDKGSIPDRFSAQQFSDYHSELNMSSLELGDSALYFCASSLEGASNEKLFFGSGTQLSVL.

This clonotype was detected a few times. The V call is TRBV7-6, the J call TRBJ2-5; 9 nucleotides agree with TRBD2. The CDR3 runs to 17 residues. V shed 1 base and J 5 bases; nucleotides not matched to a gene: 11. Germline V gene data show CDR1 as SGHVS and CDR2 as FNYEAQ. Here the CDR3 reads CASSLEGGRAGVETQYF. The CDR3 nucleotides read TGTGCCAGCAGCTTAGAGGGCGGGAGGGCCGGAGTGGAGACCCAGTACTTC.

This clonotype has at least ten counts. This chain connects TRBV11-2 to TRBJ1-2; 7 bases are a match to TRBD1. The V gene's germline CDR1 is SGHAT and CDR2 FQNNGV. The CDR3 sequence is 13 residues long. With V trimmed by 8 bases and J by 1 base, 4 bases remained unmatched. The CDR3 nucleotides are TGTGCCAGCCGGGACAGCTTTAACTATGGCTACACCTTC. Translation gives CASRDSFNYGYTF.

The rearrangement links TRBV28 to TRBJ2-7; maybe TRBD1 (6 bases). Trimming stripped 7 bases from V and 0 bases from J, with 16 bases between. The CDR3 sequence is 15 residues long. Per the germline V gene, CDR1 is MDHEN and CDR2 is SYDVKM. The DNA for the CDR3 is TGTGCCAGCAACCAAGGGGGTTATGTCTCCTACGAGCAGTACTTC. Protein sequence: CASNQGGYVSYEQYF. Full variable domain (missing parts from reference TRBV28 and TRBJ2-7): DVKVTQSSRYLVKRTGEKVFLECVQDMDHENMFWYRQDPGLGLRLIYFSYDVKMKEKGDIPEGYSVSREKKERFSLILESASTNQTSMYLCASNQGGYVSYEQYFGPGTRLTVT.

This rearrangement joins TRBV7-6 to TRBJ2-5; D remains unclear. V lost 5 bases and J 4 bases, leaving 11 bases between the germline ends. The CDR3 spans 13 residues. The germline CDR1 and CDR2 sequences are SGHVS and FNYEAQ. CDR3 loop: CASSLPGAETQYF. CDR3 coding DNA: TGTGCCAGCAGCCTCCCTGGCGCAGAGACCCAGTACTTC.

The chain carries TRBV5-1 and TRBJ2-7, with D perhaps TRBD2 (6 bases). Germline V gene sequence: CDR1 SGHRS, CDR2 YFSETQ. The CDR3 runs 14 residues. Between the trimmed V and J ends, which lost 0 bases and 6 bases, there was a span of 13 bases. CDR3 loop: CASSLVAASAEQYF. The CDR3 coding sequence is TGCGCCAGCAGCTTGGTAGCGGCGTCCGCCGAGCAGTACTTC.

This chain links TRBV14 with TRBJ1-2, with TRBD1 identical over 7 bases. The germline V gene encodes CDR1 SGHDN and CDR2 FVKESK. CDR3 size: 14 residues. Trimming at V came to 3 bases and at J to 4 bases, leaving 5 bases not matched to a gene. The CDR3 protein is CASSHSTGIYGYTF. The CDR3 DNA reads as TGTGCCAGCAGCCACTCGACAGGGATCTATGGCTACACCTTC.

This clonotype was detected only a few times. The chain links TRBV30 to TRBJ1-1, with 8 bases that match TRBD1. CDR1 and CDR2 from the germline V gene are GTSNPN and SVGIG (reference sequence). The ends lost 4 bases at V and 10 bases at J; junction bases unmatched: 5. This CDR3 is 11 amino acids long. CDR3 region: CAWTRTGGAFF. The CDR3 coding sequence is TGTGCCTGGACTCGAACAGGGGGAGCTTTCTTT.

V gene TRBV20-1 combines with J gene TRBJ2-1; weak D call: TRBD1 (5 bases). Deletions cut 4 bases from V and 3 bases from J, with 13 bases between. This CDR3 contains 14 residues. Looked up from germline, CDR1 is DFQATT and CDR2 is SNEGSKA (reference sequence). The CDR3 protein is CSANRGALYNEQFF. The CDR3 DNA is TGCAGTGCTAATCGTGGGGCCCTCTACAATGAGCAGTTCTTC.

This clonotype occurred a few times. This chain uses TRBV12-5 with TRBJ2-5, with 9 bases identical to TRBD1. Losses at the gene ends were 6 bases for V and 5 bases for J; bases not matched to a gene: 7. The CDR3 extends over 14 amino acids. Germline-derived CDR1 and CDR2 are LGHNT and FRNRAP. CDR3 protein: CASGRDRVMETQYF. In DNA form, the CDR3 reads TGTGCTAGTGGCCGGGACAGGGTTATGGAGACCCAGTACTTC. The variable domain in full, completed from reference TRBV12-5 and TRBJ2-5, reads DARVTQTPRHKVTEMGQEVTMRCQPILGHNTVFWYRQTMMQGLELLAYFRNRAPLDDSGMPKDRFSAEMPDATLATLKIQPSEPRDSAVYFCASGRDRVMETQYFGPGTRLLVL.

Many counts were recorded for this clonotype. The rearrangement joins TRBV7-3 to TRBJ2-3; D gene unclear. The length of the CDR3 is 18 residues. The germline CDR1 and CDR2 sequences are SGHTA and FQGTGA. V lost 3 bases and J 1 base, leaving 20 bases between the germline ends. The CDR3: CASSFPWWAVGGTDTQYF. CDR3 nucleotides: TGTGCCAGCAGCTTCCCCTGGTGGGCTGTTGGTGGCACAGATACGCAGTATTTT.

V is TRBV29-1 and J is TRBJ2-1, with TRBD2 matching 9 bases. This CDR3 has 14 amino acids. Germline V CDR1 and CDR2: SQVTM, ANQGSEA. Trimming at V came to 4 bases and at J to 9 bases, leaving 10 bases not matched to a gene. The DNA of the CDR3 is TGCAGCGTTGGGGGACTAGCCAGGTCCAGTGAGCAGTTCTTC. As protein: CSVGGLARSSEQFF.

V and J are TRBV7-6 and TRBJ2-2, with 14 positions matching TRBD2. With V trimmed by 2 bases and J by 6 bases, 5 bases remained unmatched. Germline loops: CDR1 SGHVS, CDR2 FNYEAQ. The length of the CDR3 is 17 residues. The CDR3 region has the DNA TGTGCCAGCAGCTTAATGACTAGCGGGGGGGCGCCCGGGGAGCTGTTTTTT. Protein product: CASSLMTSGGAPGELFF.

This clonotype was found a few times. The rearrangement joins TRBV7-2 to TRBJ2-7, with D perhaps matching TRBD2 (5 bases). The CDR3 is 14 amino acids. The germline V gene has CDR1 SGHTA and CDR2 FQGNSA. Trimming took 5 bases from V and 4 from J, leaving 15 bases between them. Written as DNA, the CDR3 is TGTGCCAGCAGCCGGGGTAGTATTCTTTACGAGCAGTACTTC. Protein: CASSRGSILYEQYF. Drawing the rest from reference TRBV7-2 and TRBJ2-7, the complete variable domain is GAGVSQSPSNKVTEKGKDVELRCDPISGHTALYWYRQSLGQGLEFLIYFQGNSAPDKSGLPSDRFSAERTGGSVSTLTIQRTQQEDSAVYLCASSRGSILYEQYFGPGTRLTVT.

The chain recombines TRBV5-4 with TRBJ2-7; possible D gene TRBD2, 5 bases. Germline V gene data show CDR1 as SGHNT and CDR2 as YYREEE (reference sequence). V dropped 4 bases and J dropped 5 bases, with 10 bases sitting between them. The CDR3 has 12 amino acids. The CDR3 DNA reads TGTGCCAGCAGCCTAAAGACTAACGAGCAGTACTTC. Its protein is CASSLKTNEQYF.

For the CDR3, the DNA is TGTGCCAGCAGCGCAGTAGCGGGTACATACAATGAGCAGTTCTTC. Encoded protein: CASSAVAGTYNEQFF. The chain uses TRBV5-6 and TRBJ2-1; TRBD2 matches at 7 bases. The CDR3 contains 15 residues. The germline gives CDR1 SGHDT, CDR2 YYEEEE. The junction had 8 bases not matched to a gene; V was cut back by 4 bases and J by 4 bases.

The rearrangement joins TRBV7-2 to TRBJ2-3, with D uncertain. The germline gives CDR1 SGHTA, CDR2 FQGNSA. The CDR3 has 12 residues. V was cut by 2 bases and J by 4 bases, with 4 bases left in between. CDR3 sequence: CASSLRPDTQYF. The DNA of the CDR3 is TGTGCCAGCAGCTTACGTCCAGATACGCAGTATTTT. The full variable domain, rest sourced from reference TRBV7-2 and TRBJ2-3, is GAGVSQSPSNKVTEKGKDVELRCDPISGHTALYWYRQSLGQGLEFLIYFQGNSAPDKSGLPSDRFSAERTGGSVSTLTIQRTQQEDSAVYLCASSLRPDTQYFGPGTRLTVL.

The rearrangement joins TRBV6-6 to TRBJ2-7; possibly TRBD2 for D (5 bases). The V end lost 4 bases, the J end lost 0 bases, and 7 bases lay between the germline ends. This CDR3 has 13 residues. Germline lookup yields CDR1 MNHNY and CDR2 SVGAGI (reference sequence). CDR3 protein: CASSLRVSYEQYF. DNA for the CDR3: TGTGCCAGCAGTTTGAGGGTCTCCTACGAGCAGTACTTC.

The CDR3 DNA reads as TGCAGTGCTAGAGGACTAGCGGGAGCCGTATACAATGAGCAGTTCTTC. It specifies CSARGLAGAVYNEQFF. The chain couples TRBV20-1 to TRBJ2-1; TRBD2 agrees at 12 bases. From germline, CDR1 is DFQATT and CDR2 SNEGSKA (reference sequence). This CDR3 is built from 16 residues. V dropped 1 base and J dropped 4; count of bases not matched to a gene: 5.

This clonotype was recorded a few times. The V call is TRBV5-4, the J call TRBJ1-6, with TRBD1 matching 11 bases. V gave up 0 bases and J gave up 10 bases; unmatched junction bases: 0. The CDR3 extends over 14 amino acids. Germline lookup yields CDR1 SGHNT and CDR2 YYREEE (reference sequence). In nucleotides, the CDR3 is TGTGCCAGCAGCTTGGGGACAGGGGGCTCACCCCTCCACTTT. Protein sequence: CASSLGTGGSPLHF.

The chain is built from TRBV12-3 or TRBV12-4 and TRBJ2-5; tentative D call: TRBD2 (6 bases). The CDR3 runs 15 residues. Trimming pared 5 bases from V and 1 base from J, leaving 14 bases between. CDR3 nucleotides: TGTGCCAGCAGTCTGGGGGGTTGGGCCCAAGAGACCCAGTACTTC. Translation: CASSLGGWAQETQYF.